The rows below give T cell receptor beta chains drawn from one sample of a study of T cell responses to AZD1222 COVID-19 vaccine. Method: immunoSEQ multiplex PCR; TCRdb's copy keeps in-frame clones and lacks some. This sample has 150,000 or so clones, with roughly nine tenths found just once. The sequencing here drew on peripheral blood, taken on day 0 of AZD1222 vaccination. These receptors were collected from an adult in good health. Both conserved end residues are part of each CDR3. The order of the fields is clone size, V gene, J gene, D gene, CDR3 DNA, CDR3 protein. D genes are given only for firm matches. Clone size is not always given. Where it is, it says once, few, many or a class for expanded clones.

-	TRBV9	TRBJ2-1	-	TGTGCCAGCAGCGTAGATGGACCGAGCAATGAGCAGTTCTTC	CASSVDGPSNEQFF
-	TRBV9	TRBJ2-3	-	TGTGCCAGCAGCGTAGCTTGGGGTGGAATGGATACGCAGTATTTT	CASSVAWGGMDTQYF
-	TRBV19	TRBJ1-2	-	TGTGCCAGTAGTATAGATCGAACGGCAGACTATGGCTACACCTTC	CASSIDRTADYGYTF
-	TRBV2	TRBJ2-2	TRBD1	TGTGCCAGCACAAAAGGACAGGGGGCGTTGGACACCGGGGAGCTGTTTTTT	CASTKGQGALDTGELFF
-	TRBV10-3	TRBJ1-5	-	TGTGCCATCAGTGTAGGCCAGGGTAATCAGCCCCAGCATTTT	CAISVGQGNQPQHF
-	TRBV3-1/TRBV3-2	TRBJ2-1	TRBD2	TGTGCCAGCAGCCACAGCGGGAGGTCCTACAATGAGCAGTTCTTC	CASSHSGRSYNEQFF
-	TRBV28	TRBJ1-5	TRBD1	TGTGCCAGCAGTTTAAGGGACAGGCGGGATCAGCCCCAGCATTTT	CASSLRDRRDQPQHF
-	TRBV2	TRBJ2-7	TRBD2	TGTGCCAGCAGTTCACTAGCGGACTCCTACGAGCAGTACTTC	CASSSLADSYEQYF
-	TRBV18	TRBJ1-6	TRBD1	TGTGCCAGCTCAACCGGGACAGGGAATGTGGCTAATTCACCCCTCCACTTT	CASSTGTGNVANSPLHF
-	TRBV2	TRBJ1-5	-	TGTGCCAGCAGAGCAGGCCCGAGTAATAGCAATCAGCCCCAGCATTTT	CASRAGPSNSNQPQHF
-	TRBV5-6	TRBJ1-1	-	TGTGCCAGCAGCAGAGTCCGACAATACACTGAAGCTTTCTTT	CASSRVRQYTEAFF
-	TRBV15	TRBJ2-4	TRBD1	TGTGCCACTCGAGGGACAGCAAAAAACATTCAGTACTTC	CATRGTAKNIQYF
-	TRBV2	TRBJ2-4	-	TGTGCCAGCAGCGTGAGTTGGCAAGGAGCCAAAAACATTCAGTACTTC	CASSVSWQGAKNIQYF
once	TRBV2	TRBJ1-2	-	TGTGCCAGCAGTGCCGACAGTTCCTATGGCTACACCTTC	CASSADSSYGYTF
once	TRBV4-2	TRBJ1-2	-	TGTGCCAGCAGCCAAGATGGGACCGGCTATGGCTACACCTTC	CASSQDGTGYGYTF
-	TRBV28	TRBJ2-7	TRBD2	TGTGCCAGCAGGACAACTCCGGGACTAGCGGTTTACGAGCAGTACTTC	CASRTTPGLAVYEQYF
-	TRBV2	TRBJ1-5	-	TGTGCCAGCAAAGGGAGTCGGAGCAATCAGCCCCAGCATTTT	CASKGSRSNQPQHF
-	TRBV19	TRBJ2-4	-	TGTGCCAGTAGTATAGCCGATGGCGGTGGGGGCATTCAGTACTTC	CASSIADGGGGIQYF
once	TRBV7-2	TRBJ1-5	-	TGTGCCAGCAGCTTAGAATTACAGAGCAATCAGCCCCAGCATTTT	CASSLELQSNQPQHF
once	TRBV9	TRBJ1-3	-	TGTGCCAGCAGCAAACACAGTACCCGCTCTGGAAACACCATATATTTT	CASSKHSTRSGNTIYF
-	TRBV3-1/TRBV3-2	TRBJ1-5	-	TGTGCCAGCAGCCAATTGGGGACGAGCAATCAGCCCCAGCATTTT	CASSQLGTSNQPQHF
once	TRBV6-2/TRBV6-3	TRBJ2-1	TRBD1	TGTGCCAGCAGTTACCTAGACGGTACCGGTGTACCCGGGACAGATGGTATGCAGTTCTTC	CASSYLDGTGVPGTDGMQFF
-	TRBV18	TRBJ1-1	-	TGTGCCAGCTCACCTAGTTCAGGCCAGGCTGAAGCTTTCTTT	CASSPSSGQAEAFF
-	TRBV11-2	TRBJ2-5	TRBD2	TGTGCCAGCAGCCCCCGGGCGGGAGTGGAGACCCAGTACTTC	CASSPRAGVETQYF
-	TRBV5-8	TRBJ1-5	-	TGTGCCAGCAGCGTGGAGCAGGGTTATCAGCCCCAGCATTTT	CASSVEQGYQPQHF
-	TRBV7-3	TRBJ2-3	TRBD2	TGTGCCAGCAGCTTAGGGATTGAGCGGGGGTTCACAGATACGCAGTATTTT	CASSLGIERGFTDTQYF